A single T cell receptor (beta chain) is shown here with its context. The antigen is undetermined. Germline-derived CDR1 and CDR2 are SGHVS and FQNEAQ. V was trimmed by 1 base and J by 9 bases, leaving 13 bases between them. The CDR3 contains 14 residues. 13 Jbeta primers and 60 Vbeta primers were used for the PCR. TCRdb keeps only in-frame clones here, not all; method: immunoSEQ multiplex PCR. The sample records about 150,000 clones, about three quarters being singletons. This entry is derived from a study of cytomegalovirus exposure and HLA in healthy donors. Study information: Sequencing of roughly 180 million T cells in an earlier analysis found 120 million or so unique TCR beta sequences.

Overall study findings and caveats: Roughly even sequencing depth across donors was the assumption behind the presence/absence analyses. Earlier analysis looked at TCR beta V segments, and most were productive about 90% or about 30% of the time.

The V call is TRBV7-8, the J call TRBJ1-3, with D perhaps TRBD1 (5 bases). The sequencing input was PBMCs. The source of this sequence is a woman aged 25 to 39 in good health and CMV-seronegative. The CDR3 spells CASSLVPQGGTIYF. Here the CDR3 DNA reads TGTGCCAGCAGCTTAGTACCCCAGGGAGGCACCATATATTTT. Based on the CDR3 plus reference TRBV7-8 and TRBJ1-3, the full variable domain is GAGVSQSPRYKVAKRGQDVALRCDPISGHVSLFWYQQALGQGPEFLTYFQNEAQLDKSGLPSDRFFAERPEGSVSTLKIQRTQQEDSAVYLCASSLVPQGGTIYFGEGSWLTVV.